This TCR beta chain derives from a study of blood T cell repertoires in COVID-19. The method was immunoSEQ multiplex PCR; TCRdb's version includes in-frame clones alone and lacks a portion of them. Seen here are just over 650,000 clones, around 89% observed once, and the top ten hold roughly 0.26%. Germline loops: CDR1 MNHNY, CDR2 SVGAGI (reference sequence). The CDR3 sequence is 13 residues long. Trimming took off 4 bases at V and 3 bases at J, with 10 bases between the two ends. This TCR was recovered from a woman aged 18-29 years with acute or convalescent COVID-19. The rearrangement links TRBV6-6 to TRBJ2-7; tentative D call: TRBD1 (5 bases). The sequencing sample was made of peripheral blood. DNA of the CDR3: TGTGCCAGCAGTTCGACAGAAAACTACGAGCAGTACTTC. This translates into CASSSTENYEQYF.